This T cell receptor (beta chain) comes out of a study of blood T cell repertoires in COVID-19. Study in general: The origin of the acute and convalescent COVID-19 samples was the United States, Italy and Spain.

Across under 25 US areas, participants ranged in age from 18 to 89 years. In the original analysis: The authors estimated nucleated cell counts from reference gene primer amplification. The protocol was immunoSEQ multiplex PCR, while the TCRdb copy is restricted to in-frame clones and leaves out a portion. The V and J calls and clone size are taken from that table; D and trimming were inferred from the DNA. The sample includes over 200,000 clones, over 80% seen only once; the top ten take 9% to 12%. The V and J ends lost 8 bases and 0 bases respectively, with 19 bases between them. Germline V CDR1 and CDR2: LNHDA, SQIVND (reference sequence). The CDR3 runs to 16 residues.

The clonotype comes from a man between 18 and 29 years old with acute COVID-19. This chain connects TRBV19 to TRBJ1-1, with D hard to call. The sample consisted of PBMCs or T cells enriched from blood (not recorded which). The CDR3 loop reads CASQYRAGRLNTEAFF. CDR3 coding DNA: TGTGCCAGTCAGTATAGGGCCGGGAGGCTGAACACTGAAGCTTTCTTT.